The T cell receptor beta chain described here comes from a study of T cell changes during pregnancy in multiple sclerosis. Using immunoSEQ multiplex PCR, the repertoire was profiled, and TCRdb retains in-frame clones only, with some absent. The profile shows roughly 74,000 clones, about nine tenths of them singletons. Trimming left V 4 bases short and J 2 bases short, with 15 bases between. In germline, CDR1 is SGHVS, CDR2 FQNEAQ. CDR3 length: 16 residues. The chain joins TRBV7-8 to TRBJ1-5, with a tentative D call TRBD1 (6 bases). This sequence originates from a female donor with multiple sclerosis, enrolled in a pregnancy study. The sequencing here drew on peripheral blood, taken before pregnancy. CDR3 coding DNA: TGTGCCAGCAGCTCCCTCGCCAGGGGTGGCAATCAGCCCCAGCATTTT. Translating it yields CASSSLARGGNQPQHF.